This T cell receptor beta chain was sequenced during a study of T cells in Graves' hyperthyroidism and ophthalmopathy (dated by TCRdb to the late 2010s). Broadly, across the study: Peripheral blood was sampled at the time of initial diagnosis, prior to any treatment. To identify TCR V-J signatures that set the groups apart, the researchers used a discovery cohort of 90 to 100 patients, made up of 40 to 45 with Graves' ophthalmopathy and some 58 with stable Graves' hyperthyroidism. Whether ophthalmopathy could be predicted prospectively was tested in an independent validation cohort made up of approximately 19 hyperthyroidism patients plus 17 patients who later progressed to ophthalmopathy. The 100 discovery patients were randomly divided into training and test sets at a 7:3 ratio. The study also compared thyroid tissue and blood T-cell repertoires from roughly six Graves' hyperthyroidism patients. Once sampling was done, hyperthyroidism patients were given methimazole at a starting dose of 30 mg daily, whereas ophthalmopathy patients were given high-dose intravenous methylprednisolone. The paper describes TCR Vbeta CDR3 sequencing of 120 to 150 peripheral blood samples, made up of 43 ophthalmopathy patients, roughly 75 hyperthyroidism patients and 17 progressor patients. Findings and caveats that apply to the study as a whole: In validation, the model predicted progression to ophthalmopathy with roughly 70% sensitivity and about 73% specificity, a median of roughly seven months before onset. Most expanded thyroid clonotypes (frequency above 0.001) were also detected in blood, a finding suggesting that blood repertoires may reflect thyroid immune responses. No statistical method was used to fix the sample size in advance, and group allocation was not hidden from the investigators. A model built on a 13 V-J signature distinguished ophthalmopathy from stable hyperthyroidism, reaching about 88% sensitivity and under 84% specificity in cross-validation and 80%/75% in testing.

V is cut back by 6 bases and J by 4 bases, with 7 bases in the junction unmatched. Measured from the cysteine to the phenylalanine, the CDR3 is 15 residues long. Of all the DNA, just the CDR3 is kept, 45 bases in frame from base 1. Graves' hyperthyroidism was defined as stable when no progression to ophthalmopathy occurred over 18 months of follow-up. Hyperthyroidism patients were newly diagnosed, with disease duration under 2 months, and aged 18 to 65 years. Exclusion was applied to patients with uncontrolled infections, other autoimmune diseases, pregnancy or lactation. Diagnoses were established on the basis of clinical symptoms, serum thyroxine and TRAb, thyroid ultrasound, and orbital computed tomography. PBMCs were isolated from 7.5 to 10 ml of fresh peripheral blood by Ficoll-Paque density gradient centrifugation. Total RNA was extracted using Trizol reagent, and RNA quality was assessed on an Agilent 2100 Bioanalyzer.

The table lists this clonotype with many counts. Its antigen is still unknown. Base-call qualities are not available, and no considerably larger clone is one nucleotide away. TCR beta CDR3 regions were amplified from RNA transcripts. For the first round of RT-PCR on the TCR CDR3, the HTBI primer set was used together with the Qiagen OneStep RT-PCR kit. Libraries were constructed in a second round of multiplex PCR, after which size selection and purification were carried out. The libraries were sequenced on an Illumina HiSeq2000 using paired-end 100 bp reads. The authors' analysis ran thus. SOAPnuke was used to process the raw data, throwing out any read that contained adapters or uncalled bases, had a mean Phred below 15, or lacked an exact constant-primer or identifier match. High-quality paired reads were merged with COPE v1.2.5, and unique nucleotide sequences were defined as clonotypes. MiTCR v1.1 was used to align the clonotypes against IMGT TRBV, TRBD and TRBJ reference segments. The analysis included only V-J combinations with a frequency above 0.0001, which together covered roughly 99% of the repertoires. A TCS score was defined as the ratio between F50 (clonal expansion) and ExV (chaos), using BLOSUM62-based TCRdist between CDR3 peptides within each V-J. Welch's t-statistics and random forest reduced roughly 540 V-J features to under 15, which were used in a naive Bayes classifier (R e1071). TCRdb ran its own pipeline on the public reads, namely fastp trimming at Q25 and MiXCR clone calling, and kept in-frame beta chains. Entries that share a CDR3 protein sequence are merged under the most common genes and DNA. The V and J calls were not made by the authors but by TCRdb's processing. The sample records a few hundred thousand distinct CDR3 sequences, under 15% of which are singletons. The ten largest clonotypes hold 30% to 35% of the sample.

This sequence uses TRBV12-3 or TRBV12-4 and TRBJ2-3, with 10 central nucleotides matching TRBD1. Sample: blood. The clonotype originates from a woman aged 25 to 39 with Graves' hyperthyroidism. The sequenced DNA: TGTGCCAGCAGCGCCGGGACAGGGGTCCCAGATACGCAGTATTTT. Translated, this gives CASSAGTGVPDTQYF.